Reported below is one T cell receptor (beta chain). The antigen remains undetermined. The length of the CDR3 is 16 residues. From germline, CDR1 is SGHTA and CDR2 FQGNSA. Trimming removed 7 bases from V and 4 bases from J, with 19 bases in between. This sample was taken from a study of T cell responses to AZD1222 COVID-19 vaccine. Clones were sequenced by immunoSEQ multiplex PCR, and TCRdb holds only the in-frame ones, with some missing. The data hold tens of thousands of clones, with roughly 90% observed a single time. Study-level findings and limits: Reports indicate that nearly half of spike-specific TCRs are directed at unmutated variant regions. In all cases, repertoires were sampled only after the peak T cell response. Of the AZD1222 recipients, only five to seven were seropositive at baseline. Females outnumbered males among donors, who were mostly white British; clonal diversity was possibly underestimated.

The specimen comprised peripheral blood, sampled on day 0 of AZD1222 vaccination. This receptor was obtained from an adult in good health. The V gene is TRBV7-2, the J gene TRBJ2-2; D may match TRBD1 or TRBD2 (5 bases each). CDR3 coding DNA: TGTGCCAGCAACCTAAACGGGGCAGGAAGCACCGGGGAGCTGTTTTTT. Amino acid sequence: CASNLNGAGSTGELFF.